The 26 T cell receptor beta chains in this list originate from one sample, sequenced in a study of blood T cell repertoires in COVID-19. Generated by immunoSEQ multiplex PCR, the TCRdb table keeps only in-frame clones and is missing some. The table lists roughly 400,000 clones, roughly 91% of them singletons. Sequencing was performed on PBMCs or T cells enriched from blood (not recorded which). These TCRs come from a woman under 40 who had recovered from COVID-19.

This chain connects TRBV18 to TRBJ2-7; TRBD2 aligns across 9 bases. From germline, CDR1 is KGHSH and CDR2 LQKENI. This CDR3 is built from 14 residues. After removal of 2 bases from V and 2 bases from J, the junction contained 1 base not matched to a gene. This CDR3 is CASSPGGRAYEQYF. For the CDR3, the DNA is TGTGCCAGCTCACCAGGCGGGAGGGCCTACGAGCAGTACTTC.

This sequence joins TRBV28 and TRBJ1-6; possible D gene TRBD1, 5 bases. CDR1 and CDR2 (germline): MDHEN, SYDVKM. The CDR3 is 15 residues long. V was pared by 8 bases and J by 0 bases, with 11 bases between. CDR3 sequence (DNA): TGTGCCAGCGGTCGGACATTCTCCTATAATTCACCCCTCCACTTT. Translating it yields CASGRTFSYNSPLHF.

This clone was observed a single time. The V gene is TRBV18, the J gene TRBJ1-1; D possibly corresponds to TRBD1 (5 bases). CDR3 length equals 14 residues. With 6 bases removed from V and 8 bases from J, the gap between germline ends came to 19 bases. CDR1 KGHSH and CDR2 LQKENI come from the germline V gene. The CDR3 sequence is CASSPSQGAREAFF. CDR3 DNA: TGTGCCAGCTCTCCCAGTCAAGGGGCTCGAGAAGCTTTCTTT.

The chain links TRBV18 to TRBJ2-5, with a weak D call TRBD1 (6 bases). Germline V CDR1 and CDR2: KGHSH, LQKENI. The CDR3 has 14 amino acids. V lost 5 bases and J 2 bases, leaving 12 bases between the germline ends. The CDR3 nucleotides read TGTGCCAGCTCATCATGGACAGAACAAGAGACCCAGTACTTC. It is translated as CASSSWTEQETQYF.

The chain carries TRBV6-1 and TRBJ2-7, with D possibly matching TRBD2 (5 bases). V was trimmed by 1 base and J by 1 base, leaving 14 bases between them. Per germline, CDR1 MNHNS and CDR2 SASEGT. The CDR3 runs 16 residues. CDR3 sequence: CASSEGPQDLSYEQYF. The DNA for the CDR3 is TGTGCCAGCAGTGAAGGCCCTCAGGACTTATCCTACGAGCAGTACTTC.

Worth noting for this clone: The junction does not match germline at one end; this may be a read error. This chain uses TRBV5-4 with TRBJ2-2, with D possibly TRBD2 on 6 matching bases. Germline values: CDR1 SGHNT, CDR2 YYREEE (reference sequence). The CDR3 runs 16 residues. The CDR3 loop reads CASSLGRRGNTGELFF. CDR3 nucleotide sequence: TGTGCCAGCAGTTTGGGGCGGCGGGGGAACACCGGGGAGCTGTTTTTT.

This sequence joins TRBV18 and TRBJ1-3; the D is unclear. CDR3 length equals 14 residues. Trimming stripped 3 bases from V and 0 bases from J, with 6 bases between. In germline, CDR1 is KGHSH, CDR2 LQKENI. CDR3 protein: CASSPGASGNTIYF. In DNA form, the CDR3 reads TGTGCCAGCTCACCGGGAGCCTCTGGAAACACCATATATTTT. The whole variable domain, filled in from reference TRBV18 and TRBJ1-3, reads NAGVMQNPRHLVRRRGQEARLRCSPMKGHSHVYWYRQLPEEGLKFMVYLQKENIIDESGMPKERFSAEFPKEGPSILRIQQVVRGDSAAYFCASSPGASGNTIYFGEGSWLTVV.

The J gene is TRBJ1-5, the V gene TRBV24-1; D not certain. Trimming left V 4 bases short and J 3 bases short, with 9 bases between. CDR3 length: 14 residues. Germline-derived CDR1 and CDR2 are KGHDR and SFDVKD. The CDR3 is CATSDSGLNQPQHF. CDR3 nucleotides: TGTGCCACCAGTGACTCAGGCCTCAATCAGCCCCAGCATTTT.

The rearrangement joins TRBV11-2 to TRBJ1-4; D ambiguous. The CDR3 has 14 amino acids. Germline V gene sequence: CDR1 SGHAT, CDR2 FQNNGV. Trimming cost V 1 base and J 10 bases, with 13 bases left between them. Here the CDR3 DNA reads TGTGCCAGCAGCTTAGGAGTATCGGAGCCAAAACTGTTTTTT. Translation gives CASSLGVSEPKLFF.

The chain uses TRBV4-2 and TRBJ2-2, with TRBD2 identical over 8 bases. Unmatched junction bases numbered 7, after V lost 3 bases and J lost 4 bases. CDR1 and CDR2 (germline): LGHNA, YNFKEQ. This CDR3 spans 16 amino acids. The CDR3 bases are TGTGCCAGCAGCCAGCCCCTCGGGACTAGCACCGGGGAGCTGTTTTTT. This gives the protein CASSQPLGTSTGELFF.

CDR3 amino acids: CASSQATGVYTF. The CDR3 DNA reads as TGTGCCAGCAGCCAAGCTACAGGGGTCTACACCTTC. The chain uses TRBV3-1 (or the pseudogene TRBV3-2) and TRBJ1-2, with TRBD1 matching over 7 bases. The V gene's germline CDR1 is LGHDT and CDR2 YNNKEL (reference sequence). V shed 1 base, J shed 10 bases, and the junction held 3 bases outside the gene matches. The CDR3 totals 12 residues.

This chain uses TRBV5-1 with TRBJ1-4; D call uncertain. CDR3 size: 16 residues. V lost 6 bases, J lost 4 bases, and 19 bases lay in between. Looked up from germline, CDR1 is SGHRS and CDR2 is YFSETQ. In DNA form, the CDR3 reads TGCGCCAGCACCCAAAATGCGGCAGCTCATAATGAAAAACTGTTTTTT. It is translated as CASTQNAAAHNEKLFF.

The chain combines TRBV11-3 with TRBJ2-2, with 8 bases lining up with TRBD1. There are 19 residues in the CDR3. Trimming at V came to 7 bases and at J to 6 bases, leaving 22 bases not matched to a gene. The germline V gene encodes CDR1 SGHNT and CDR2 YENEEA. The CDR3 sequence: CASKLSLRGQGLSAGELFF. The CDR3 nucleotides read TGTGCCAGCAAGCTTTCTCTTCGTGGACAGGGTTTAAGTGCCGGGGAGCTGTTTTTT.

CDR3 in amino acids: CASSPQDRTYGYTF. The CDR3 nucleotides are TGTGCCAGCAGCCCGCAGGACAGGACGTATGGCTACACCTTC. This rearrangement joins TRBV11-2 to TRBJ1-2; TRBD1 matches 7 bases. CDR1 is SGHAT, CDR2 FQNNGV, per germline. The junction had 8 bases not matched to a gene; V was cut back by 5 bases and J by 5 bases. The CDR3 has 14 residues.

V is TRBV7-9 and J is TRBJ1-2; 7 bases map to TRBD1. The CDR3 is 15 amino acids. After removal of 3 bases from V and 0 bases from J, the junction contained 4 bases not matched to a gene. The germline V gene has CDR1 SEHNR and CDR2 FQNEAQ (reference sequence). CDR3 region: CASSFNDRANYGYTF. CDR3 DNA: TGTGCCAGCAGCTTTAACGACAGGGCTAACTATGGCTACACCTTC.

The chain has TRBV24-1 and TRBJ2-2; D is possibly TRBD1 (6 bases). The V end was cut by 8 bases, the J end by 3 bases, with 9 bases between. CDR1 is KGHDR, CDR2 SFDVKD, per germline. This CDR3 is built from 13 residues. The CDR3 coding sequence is TGTGCCACCAAGCGGACAGACACCGGGGAGCTGTTTTTT. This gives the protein CATKRTDTGELFF.

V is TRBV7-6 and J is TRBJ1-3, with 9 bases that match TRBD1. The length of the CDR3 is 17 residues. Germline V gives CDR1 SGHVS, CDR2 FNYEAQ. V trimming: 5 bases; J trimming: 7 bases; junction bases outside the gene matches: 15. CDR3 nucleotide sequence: TGTGCCAGCAGCAAAACTCCTACCGGGACAGGGACGAACACCATATATTTT. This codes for CASSKTPTGTGTNTIYF.

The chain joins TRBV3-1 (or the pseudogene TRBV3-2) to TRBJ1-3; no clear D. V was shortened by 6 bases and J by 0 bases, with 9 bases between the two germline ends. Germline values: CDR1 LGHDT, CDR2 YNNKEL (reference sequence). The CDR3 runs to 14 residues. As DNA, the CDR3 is TGTGCCAGCAGTCCCAACTACTCTGGAAACACCATATATTTT. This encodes CASSPNYSGNTIYF.

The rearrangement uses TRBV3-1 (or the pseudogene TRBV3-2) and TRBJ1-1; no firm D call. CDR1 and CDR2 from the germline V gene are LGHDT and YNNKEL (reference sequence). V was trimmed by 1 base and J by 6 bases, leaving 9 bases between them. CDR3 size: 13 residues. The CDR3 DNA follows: TGTGCCAGCAGCCAAGTGAGGTCGGCTGAAGCTTTCTTT. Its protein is CASSQVRSAEAFF.

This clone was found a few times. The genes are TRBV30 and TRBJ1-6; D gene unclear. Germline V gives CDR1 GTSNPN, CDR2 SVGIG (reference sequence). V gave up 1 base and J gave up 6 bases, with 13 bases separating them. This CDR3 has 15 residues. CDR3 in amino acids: CAWSASARFNSPLHF. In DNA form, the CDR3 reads TGTGCCTGGAGTGCGAGCGCCAGATTTAATTCACCCCTCCACTTT. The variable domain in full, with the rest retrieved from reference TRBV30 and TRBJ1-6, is SQTIHQWPATLVQPVGSPLSLECTVEGTSNPNLYWYRQAAGRGLQLLFYSVGIGQISSEVPQNLSASRPQDRQFILSSKKLLLSDSGFYLCAWSASARFNSPLHFGNGTRLTVT.

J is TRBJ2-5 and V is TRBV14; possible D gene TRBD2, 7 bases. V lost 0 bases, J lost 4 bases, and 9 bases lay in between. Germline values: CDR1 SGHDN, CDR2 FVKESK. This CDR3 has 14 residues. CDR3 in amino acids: CASSQDGGRETQYF. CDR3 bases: TGTGCCAGCAGCCAAGACGGGGGGCGAGAGACCCAGTACTTC.

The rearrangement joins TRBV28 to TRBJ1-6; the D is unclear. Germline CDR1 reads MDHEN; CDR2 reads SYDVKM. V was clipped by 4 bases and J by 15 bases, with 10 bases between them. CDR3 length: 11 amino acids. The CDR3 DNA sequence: TGTGCCAGCAGTTGGAGAACGGGCCTCCACTTT. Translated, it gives CASSWRTGLHF.

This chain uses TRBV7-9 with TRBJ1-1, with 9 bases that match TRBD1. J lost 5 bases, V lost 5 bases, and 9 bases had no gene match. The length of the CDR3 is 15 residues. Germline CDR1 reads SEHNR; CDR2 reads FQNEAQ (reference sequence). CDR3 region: CASSGTTGGRTEAFF. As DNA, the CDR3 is TGTGCCAGCAGCGGGACGACAGGGGGAAGGACTGAAGCTTTCTTT.

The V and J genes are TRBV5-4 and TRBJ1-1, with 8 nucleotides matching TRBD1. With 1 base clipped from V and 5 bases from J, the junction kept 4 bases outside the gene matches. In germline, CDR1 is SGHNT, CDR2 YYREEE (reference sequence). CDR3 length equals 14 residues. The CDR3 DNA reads TGTGCCAGCAGCTTGCAGGGGGCGGTAACTGAAGCTTTCTTT. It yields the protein CASSLQGAVTEAFF.

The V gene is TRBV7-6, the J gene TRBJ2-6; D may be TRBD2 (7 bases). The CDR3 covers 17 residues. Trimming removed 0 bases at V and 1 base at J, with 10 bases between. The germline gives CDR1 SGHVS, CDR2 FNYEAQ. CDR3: CASSLAQGLSGANVLTF. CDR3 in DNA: TGTGCCAGCAGCTTAGCACAGGGACTATCTGGGGCCAACGTCCTGACTTTC.

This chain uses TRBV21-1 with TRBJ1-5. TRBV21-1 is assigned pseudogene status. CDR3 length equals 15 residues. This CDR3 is CASSNRGGSNQPQHF. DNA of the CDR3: TGTGCCAGCAGCAATCGGGGGGGTAGCAATCAGCCCCAGCATTTT.